The clone carrying this TCR beta chain has ten or more counts. A read error may account for a junction end that differs from germline. The CDR3 is 17 amino acids. Germline V gene data show CDR1 as DFQATT and CDR2 as SNEGSKA (reference sequence). This entry belongs to a study of regulatory T cells in long-lasting Graves disease. Regarding time point: persistent/refractory GD, antithyroid drugs over 5 years with positive TRAb. PBMCs provided the RNA from which the TCR library was made. Patients all came to the study from an endocrinology department in Xi'an, China. Investigators prepared the TCR beta libraries by applying iRepertoire HTBI primers and Arm-PCR of CDR3 regions. TCRdb independently ran MiXCR on the multiplex PCR reads; one entry per CDR3 protein. The repertoire holds 600,000 to 850,000 distinct CDR3 sequences, with 30% as singletons.

Here the sequenced sample was peripheral blood mononuclear cells (PBMCs), taken when the disease was refractory, from a patient treated with antithyroid drugs. This clonotype was sampled from a female donor with Graves disease. The chain links TRBV20-1 to TRBJ1-5; 12 bases line up with TRBD1. The CDR3 sequence is CSVGTGGVLRDLEPQHF. For the CDR3, the DNA is TGCAGTGTGGGGACAGGGGGCGTTTTGAGGGATTTGGAGCCCCAACATTTT.